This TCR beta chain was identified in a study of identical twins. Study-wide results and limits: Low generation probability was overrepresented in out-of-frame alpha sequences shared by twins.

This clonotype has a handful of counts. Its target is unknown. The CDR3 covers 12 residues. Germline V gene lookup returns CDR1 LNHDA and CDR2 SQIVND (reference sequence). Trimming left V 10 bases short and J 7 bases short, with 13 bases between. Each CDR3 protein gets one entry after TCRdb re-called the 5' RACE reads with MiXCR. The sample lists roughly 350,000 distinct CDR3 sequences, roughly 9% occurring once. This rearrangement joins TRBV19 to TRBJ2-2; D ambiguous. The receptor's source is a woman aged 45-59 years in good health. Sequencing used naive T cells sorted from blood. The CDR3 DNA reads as TGTGCCACAGGTGGGGTCGTCGGGGAGCTGTTTTTT. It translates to CATGGVVGELFF.